This T cell receptor (beta chain) originates from a study of blood T cell repertoires in COVID-19. Whole-study context: T cells, B-cell-depleted T cells, or PBMCs supplied cDNA or gDNA.

In this sample, this clone turned up many times. Germline V CDR1 and CDR2: LGHNT, FRNRAP. Deletions cut 3 bases from V and 2 bases from J, with 20 bases between. The CDR3 covers 18 residues. Per the original methods: For nucleated cells, counts were estimated from reference gene primer amplification. Data came from immunoSEQ multiplex PCR; TCRdb stores just in-frame clones and leaves some out. D and trimming were read from the DNA, whereas the V and J calls and clone size are those reported in that table. This table holds approximately 240,000 clones, 79% found once. The clonotype comes from a woman aged 40 to 49 with active or convalescent COVID-19. This sequence joins TRBV12-5 and TRBJ2-4, with TRBD2 as a possible D gene (6 bases). Sequenced input: peripheral blood. This chain's CDR3 is CASGLADAGLPTKNIQYF. The CDR3 DNA reads TGTGCTAGTGGTTTAGCTGATGCGGGGCTCCCGACCAAAAACATTCAGTACTTC.